This T cell receptor (beta chain) comes out of a study of blood T cell repertoires in COVID-19. At the level of the study: Acute and convalescent COVID-19 specimens originated in the United States, Italy and Spain. Sources were T cells, B-cell-depleted T cells, or PBMCs; the material itself was cDNA or gDNA.

Per the original data handling: For nucleated cells, counts were estimated from reference gene primer amplification. The method was immunoSEQ multiplex PCR; TCRdb's version includes in-frame clones alone and lacks a portion of them. V, J and clone size derive from that table, while D and trimming were established from the DNA sequence. The sample comprises 50,000 or so clones, 90% of which are singletons, and under 4.5% rests with the top ten. V shed 7 bases, J shed 5 bases, and the junction held 7 bases outside the gene matches. CDR1 is MNHEY and CDR2 is SVGAGI in the germline V gene. The CDR3 covers 15 residues.

The chain is built from TRBV6-5 and TRBJ2-3; 12 bases align to TRBD2. The TCR was taken from a human donor in a cohort sampled during active COVID-19. The specimen sequenced was peripheral blood. The DNA for the CDR3 is TGTGCCAGCACCCCCGGACTAGCGGGGATAGATACGCAGTATTTT. Protein sequence: CASTPGLAGIDTQYF.